The present T cell receptor beta chain was sequenced within a study of blood T cells in healthy people across ages. The CDR3 length is 16 residues. The ends were cut back, 0 bases at V and 0 bases at J, with 9 bases in the middle. In germline, CDR1 is LGHNA, CDR2 YNFKEQ. It was with a sample-barcoded 5' primer and a J-beta primer mix that a second PCR of roughly 6 to 12 cycles was run. Via MiXCR, TCRdb re-called the 5' RACE reads, giving one row per CDR3 protein. The data contain 730,000 or so distinct CDR3 sequences, approximately 39% of them singletons. This clonotype has a count of ten or more. Its antigen is as yet unknown. No fewer than 7 million PBMCs went into each sample. Broader study findings: The recorded TCR beta diversity per million T cells decreased in a roughly linear manner with age. There was no known CMV status for donors, so expanded clonotype changes were possibly confounded. The study regarded diversity estimates from one million T cells as underestimates.

Sequencing input: blood. The chain uses TRBV4-2 and TRBJ2-1; D call uncertain. The sequence was collected from a woman aged 55-75 years in good health. The CDR3 nucleotides are TGTGCCAGCAGCCAAGATCGGGCGGCCTCCTACAATGAGCAGTTCTTC. Translated: CASSQDRAASYNEQFF.